This T cell receptor beta chain was retrieved from a study of cytomegalovirus exposure and HLA in healthy donors. Study conclusions and caveats: The study flagged about 150 TCR beta chains as cytomegalovirus-associated. According to a subsequent analysis, TCR clusters from the first cohort were inclined to appear together in the 120 or so validation repertoires.

The assay was immunoSEQ multiplex PCR, and TCRdb's table has in-frame clones only and misses some. This repertoire shows approximately 150,000 clones, around four fifths found once; its top ten account for over 2%. On this clone: The antigen is unknown.

Deletions cut 6 bases from V and 4 bases from J, with 13 bases between. Germline CDR1 and CDR2: MNHEY and SVGAGI. The CDR3 has 15 amino acids. Sequencing was carried out using PBMCs. This TCR derives from a man aged 25 to 45 in good health and CMV-seropositive. J is TRBJ1-6 and V is TRBV6-5; D remains ambiguous. The CDR3 protein is CASSPSPGYNSPLHF. As DNA, the CDR3 is TGTGCCAGCAGCCCTTCGCCGGGGTATAATTCACCCCTCCACTTT.